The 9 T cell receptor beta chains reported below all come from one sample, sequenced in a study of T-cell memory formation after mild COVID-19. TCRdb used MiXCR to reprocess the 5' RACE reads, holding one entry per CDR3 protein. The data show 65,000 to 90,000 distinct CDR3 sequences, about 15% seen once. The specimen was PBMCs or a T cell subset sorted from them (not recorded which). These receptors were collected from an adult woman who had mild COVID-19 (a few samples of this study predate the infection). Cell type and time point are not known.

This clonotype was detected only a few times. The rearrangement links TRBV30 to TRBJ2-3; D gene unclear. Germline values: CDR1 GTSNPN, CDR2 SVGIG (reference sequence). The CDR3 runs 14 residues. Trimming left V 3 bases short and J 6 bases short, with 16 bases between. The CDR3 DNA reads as TGTGCCTGGAGGGTCGGCCCCGGGTTGGATACGCAGTATTTT. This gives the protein CAWRVGPGLDTQYF.

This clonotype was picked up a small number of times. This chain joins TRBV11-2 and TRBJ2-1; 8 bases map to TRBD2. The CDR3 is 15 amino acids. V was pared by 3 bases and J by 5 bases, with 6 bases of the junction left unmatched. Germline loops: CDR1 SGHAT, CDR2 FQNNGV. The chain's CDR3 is CASSLGAGGDNEQFF. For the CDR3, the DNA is TGTGCCAGCAGCTTGGGTGCGGGAGGAGACAATGAGCAGTTCTTC.

The CDR3 here is CASSPVGGSYGYTF. The CDR3 DNA sequence: TGTGCCAGCTCACCGGTTGGAGGTAGCTATGGCTACACCTTC. The chain links TRBV18 to TRBJ1-2; no firm D call. In germline, CDR1 is KGHSH, CDR2 LQKENI. The CDR3 length is 14 residues. V was pared by 3 bases and J by 4 bases, with 12 bases between.

The DNA of the CDR3 is TGTGCCAGCAGCTGGGTGGTGAGCGAGCAGTACTTC. Protein product: CASSWVVSEQYF. V usage is TRBV5-5 and J usage is TRBJ2-7, with unresolved D. V was pared by 3 bases and J by 6 bases, with 10 bases between. The CDR3 consists of 12 residues. The germline V gene encodes CDR1 SGHKS and CDR2 YYEKEE (reference sequence).

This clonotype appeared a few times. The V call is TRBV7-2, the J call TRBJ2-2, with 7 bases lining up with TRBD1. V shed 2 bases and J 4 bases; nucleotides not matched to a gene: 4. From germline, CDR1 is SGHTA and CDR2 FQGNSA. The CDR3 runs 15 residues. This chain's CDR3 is CASSLTGQSTGELFF. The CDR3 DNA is TGTGCCAGCAGCTTAACGGGACAGAGCACCGGGGAGCTGTTTTTT.

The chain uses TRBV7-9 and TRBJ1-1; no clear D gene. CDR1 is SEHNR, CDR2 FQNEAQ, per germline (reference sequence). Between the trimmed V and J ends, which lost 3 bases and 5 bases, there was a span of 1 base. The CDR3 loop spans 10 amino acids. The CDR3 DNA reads TGTGCCAGCAGCTTGACTGAAGCTTTCTTT. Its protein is CASSLTEAFF.

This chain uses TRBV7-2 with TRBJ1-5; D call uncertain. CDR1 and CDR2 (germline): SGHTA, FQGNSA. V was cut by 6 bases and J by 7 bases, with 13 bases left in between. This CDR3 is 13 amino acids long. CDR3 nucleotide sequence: TGTGCCAGCAGTATAGACTTAGGACAGCCCCAGCATTTT. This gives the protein CASSIDLGQPQHF.

CDR3 DNA sequence: TGTGCCAGCAGTGACTGGGACGGCATGAACACCGGGGAGCTGTTTTTT. This sequence encodes CASSDWDGMNTGELFF. V usage is TRBV25-1 and J usage is TRBJ2-2; the D call may be TRBD1 or TRBD2 (5 bases each). The V end lost 3 bases, the J end lost 1 base, and 12 bases lay between the germline ends. This CDR3 contains 16 residues. Per germline, CDR1 MGHDK and CDR2 SYGVNS.

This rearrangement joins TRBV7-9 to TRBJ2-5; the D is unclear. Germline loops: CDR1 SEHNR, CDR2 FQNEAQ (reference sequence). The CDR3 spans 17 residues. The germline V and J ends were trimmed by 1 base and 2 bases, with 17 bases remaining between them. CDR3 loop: CASSLDDVGLGQETQYF. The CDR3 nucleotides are TGTGCCAGCAGCTTAGATGACGTAGGTTTGGGGCAAGAGACCCAGTACTTC.